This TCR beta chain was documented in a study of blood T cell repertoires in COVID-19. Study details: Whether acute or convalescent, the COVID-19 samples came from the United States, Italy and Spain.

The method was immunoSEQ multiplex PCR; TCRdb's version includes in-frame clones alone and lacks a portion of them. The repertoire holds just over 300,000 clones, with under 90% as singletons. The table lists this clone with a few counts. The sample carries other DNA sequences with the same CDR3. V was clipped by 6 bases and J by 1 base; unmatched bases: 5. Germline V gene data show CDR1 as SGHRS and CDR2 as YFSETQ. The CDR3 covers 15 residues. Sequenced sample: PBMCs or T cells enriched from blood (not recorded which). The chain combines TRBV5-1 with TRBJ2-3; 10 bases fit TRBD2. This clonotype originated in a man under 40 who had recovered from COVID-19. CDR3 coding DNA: TGCGCCAGCAAATTAGCGGGAGGAGGCACAGATACGCAGTATTTT. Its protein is CASKLAGGGTDTQYF.